This T cell receptor (beta chain) was documented in a study of regulatory T cells in long-lasting Graves disease. Overall study findings and caveats: Persistent disease was characterized by preferential usage of TRBV28, TRBJ1-2 and TRBJ2-5. Study of thyroid tissue was not done, with only peripheral blood studied.

Time point of the sample: newly diagnosed GD, antithyroid drugs for less than 3 months. PBMCs provided the RNA from which the TCR library was made. This CDR3 spans 13 amino acids. V lost 5 bases to trimming and J lost 5 bases, with 12 bases between them. CDR1 and CDR2 (germline): KGHSH, LQKENI. Turning to this clonotype: Its antigen remains unknown.

Both iRepertoire HTBI primers and Arm-PCR of CDR3 regions were used to build the TCR beta libraries. How the authors handled the data: Sequenced samples collectively carried around 60 TRBV and 15 or so TRBJ segments. TCRdb independently ran MiXCR on the multiplex PCR reads; one entry per CDR3 protein. TCRdb's processing, not the study's, gives the V and J calls here. The sample lists 550,000 to 600,000 distinct CDR3 sequences, about 16% occurring once. The data were also submitted as part of a second study, on T cells in Graves' hyperthyroidism and ophthalmopathy.

The sequence was collected from a man in his late teens or twenties with Graves disease. J is TRBJ1-1 and V is TRBV18; D is ambiguous. The sequencing used peripheral blood mononuclear cells (PBMCs), collected at new diagnosis, from a patient treated with antithyroid drugs. The CDR3 here is CASSGDPKTEAFF. The CDR3 bases are TGTGCCAGCTCAGGAGATCCCAAGACTGAAGCTTTCTTT.